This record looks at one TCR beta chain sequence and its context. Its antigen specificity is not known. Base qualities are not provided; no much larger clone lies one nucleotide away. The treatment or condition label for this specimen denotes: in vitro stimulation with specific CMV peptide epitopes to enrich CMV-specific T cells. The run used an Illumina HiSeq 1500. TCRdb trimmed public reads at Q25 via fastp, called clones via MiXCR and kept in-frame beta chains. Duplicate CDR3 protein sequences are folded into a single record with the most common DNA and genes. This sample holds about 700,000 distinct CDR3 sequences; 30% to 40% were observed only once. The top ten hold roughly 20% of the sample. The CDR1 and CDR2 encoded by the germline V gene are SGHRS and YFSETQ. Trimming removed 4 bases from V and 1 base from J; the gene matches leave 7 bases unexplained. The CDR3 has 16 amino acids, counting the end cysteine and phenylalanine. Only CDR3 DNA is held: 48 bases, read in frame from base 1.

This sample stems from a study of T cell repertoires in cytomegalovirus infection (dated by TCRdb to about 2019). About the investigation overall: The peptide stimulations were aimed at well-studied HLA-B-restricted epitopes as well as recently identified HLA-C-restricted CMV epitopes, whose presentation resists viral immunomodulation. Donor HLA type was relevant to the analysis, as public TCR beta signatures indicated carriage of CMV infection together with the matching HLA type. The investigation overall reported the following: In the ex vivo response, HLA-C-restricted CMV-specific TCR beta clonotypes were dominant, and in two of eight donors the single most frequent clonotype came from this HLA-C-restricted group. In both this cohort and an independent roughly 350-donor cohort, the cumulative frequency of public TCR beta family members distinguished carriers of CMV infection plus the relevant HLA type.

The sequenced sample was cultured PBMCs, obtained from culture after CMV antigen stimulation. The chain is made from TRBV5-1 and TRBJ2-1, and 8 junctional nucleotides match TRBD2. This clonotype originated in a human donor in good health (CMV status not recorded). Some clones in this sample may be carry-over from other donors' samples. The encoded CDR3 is CASSTTLAASYNEQFF. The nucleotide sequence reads TGCGCCAGCAGCACGACACTAGCGGCTTCCTACAATGAGCAGTTCTTC. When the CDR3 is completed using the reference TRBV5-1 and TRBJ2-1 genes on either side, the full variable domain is KAGVTQTPRYLIKTRGQQVTLSCSPISGHRSVSWYQQTPGQGLQFLFEYFSETQRNKGNFPGRFSGRQFSNSRSEMNVSTLELGDSALYLCASSTTLAASYNEQFFGPGTRLTVL.